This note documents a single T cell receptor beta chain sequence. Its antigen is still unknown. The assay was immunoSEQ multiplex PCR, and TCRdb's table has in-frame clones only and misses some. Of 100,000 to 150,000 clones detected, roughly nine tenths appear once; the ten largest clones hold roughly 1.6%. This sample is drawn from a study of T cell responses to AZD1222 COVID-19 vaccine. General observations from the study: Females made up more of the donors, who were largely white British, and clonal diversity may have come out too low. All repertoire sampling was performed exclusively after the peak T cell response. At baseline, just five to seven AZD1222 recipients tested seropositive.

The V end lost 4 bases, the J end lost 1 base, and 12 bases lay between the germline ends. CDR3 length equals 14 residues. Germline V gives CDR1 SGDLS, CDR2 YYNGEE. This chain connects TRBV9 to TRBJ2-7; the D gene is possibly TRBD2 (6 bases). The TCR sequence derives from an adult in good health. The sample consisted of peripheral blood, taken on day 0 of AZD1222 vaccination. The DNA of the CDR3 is TGTGCCAGCAGCCTACTAGCCGTGTCCTACGAGCAGTACTTC. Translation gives CASSLLAVSYEQYF. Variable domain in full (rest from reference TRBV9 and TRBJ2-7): DSGVTQTPKHLITATGQRVTLRCSPRSGDLSVYWYQQSLDQGLQFLIQYYNGEERAKGNILERFSAQQFPDLHSELNLSSLELGDSALYFCASSLLAVSYEQYFGPGTRLTVT.